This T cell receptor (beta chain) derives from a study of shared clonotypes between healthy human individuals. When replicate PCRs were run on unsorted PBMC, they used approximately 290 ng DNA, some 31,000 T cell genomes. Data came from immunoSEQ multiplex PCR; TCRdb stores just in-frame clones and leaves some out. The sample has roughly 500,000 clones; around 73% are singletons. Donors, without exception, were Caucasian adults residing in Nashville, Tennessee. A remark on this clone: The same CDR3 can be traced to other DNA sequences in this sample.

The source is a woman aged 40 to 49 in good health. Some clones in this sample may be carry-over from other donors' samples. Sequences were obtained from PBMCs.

CDR3 protein: CASSVGTSGTYEQYF. CDR3 DNA sequence: TGTGCCAGCAGCGTGGGGACTAGCGGGACCTACGAGCAGTACTTC. The rearrangement uses TRBV9 and TRBJ2-7; 13 bases fit TRBD2. V was pared by 2 bases and J by 2 bases, with 1 base of the junction left unmatched. The CDR3 runs to 15 residues. CDR1 and CDR2 (germline): SGDLS, YYNGEE.